Listed here is a single TCR beta chain. What antigen it recognizes has not been identified. Per-base qualities were not stored, and no clone one base away is much larger. CDR1 and CDR2 are drawn from the germline V gene: SGHDN, FVKESK. V is clipped by 1 base and J by 2 bases, and the sequence between their germline boundaries is 10 bases long. The CDR3 runs 15 amino acids, cysteine and phenylalanine included. The kept DNA is CDR3 alone, 45 bases in frame from the first base. TCRbeta CDR3 regions were amplified from genomic DNA using the immunoSEQ Assay, a bias-controlled multiplex PCR. In the authors' own workflow: Within the assay, amplification of reference gene primers was used to estimate how many nucleated cells each sample contained. Sequence reads were collapsed and filtered to measure the absolute abundance of every unique TCRbeta CDR3 rearrangement. Productive Simpson clonality was computed per sample as the square root of Simpson's diversity index over productive rearrangements. Here the immuneACCESS table is served through TCRdb, limited to in-frame sequences with V and J called. Missing clones are a known gap in these copies; in checked studies unresolved V genes cover under half, and the rest lacks a known reason. The V and J calls and clone size were taken over from that table, and D and trimming were inferred from the DNA. Within this sample are more than 85,000 clones, with around nine tenths of them counted one time only. Jointly, the top ten make up more than 4.5% of the sample.

The record originates from a study of blood T cell repertoires in COVID-19 (dated by TCRdb to 2019 to 2021). Study-level background: Collaborator samples came from the United States, Italy and Spain and covered acute and convalescent phases of COVID-19. The material from the prospective study consisted of cDNA or gDNA derived from T cells, B-cell-depleted T cells, or PBMCs. Deeply sampled blood TCRbeta repertoires from subjects exposed to, actively infected with, or recovered from COVID-19 were included in the dataset. A freely available public database, intended as a resource for researchers studying the immune response to SARS-CoV-2, is where the repertoires were released. The samples were drawn from the first 160 participants of the ongoing ImmuneRACE study and from 1,254 subjects provided by 6 global collaborators. Sample metadata almost always included a de-identified subject ID, COVID-19 status, age in years and sex. Where available, HLA class I and class II types were taken from metadata supplied by the sample provider and were not determined by assay-based typing.

Each collaborating institution followed its own protocols to collect whole blood in K2EDTA tubes. For TCRbeta analysis, collaborators shipped samples as frozen whole blood, isolated PBMCs, or DNA extracted from either of those sample types. Results the study describes overall, beyond this receptor: The quantity of clinical and demographic metadata differed by source and by participant and was supplied without curation.

Material for sequencing was peripheral blood. This sequence uses TRBV14 and TRBJ2-3; TRBD2 is a possible D gene, resting on 5 matching bases. The clonotype was recovered from a human donor in a cohort sampled during active COVID-19. The nucleotide sequence reads TGTGCCAGCAGCCAAGGAGGGAGTTCCACAGATACGCAGTATTTT. Translated, it gives CASSQGGSSTDTQYF. Reference TRBV14 and TRBJ2-3 genes cover what lies past the CDR3, so the full variable domain is EAGVTQFPSHSVIEKGQTVTLRCDPISGHDNLYWYRRVMGKEIKFLLHFVKESKQDESGMPNNRFLAERTGGTYSTLKVQPAELEDSGVYFCASSQGGSSTDTQYFGPGTRLTVL.